Presented here are 15 T cell receptor beta chains from one specimen sequenced in a study of human T cells and chemical hapten exposure. The library gave individual cDNA molecules unique molecular identifiers. MiXCR, applied by TCRdb to the reads, yields one record per CDR3 protein. The sample has around 120,000 distinct CDR3 sequences; more than 8.5% are singletons. Whole blood, unfractionated, served as the material for total RNA extraction. The sample taken for sequencing was whole blood. The origin of the receptors is a human donor in good health. Some clones in this sample may be carry-over from other donors' samples.

This clonotype was picked up many times. The chain recombines TRBV12-5 with TRBJ1-5; no clear D gene. The CDR3 runs 13 residues. The V end lost 3 bases, the J end lost 0 bases, and 3 bases lay between the germline ends. Germline V gene lookup returns CDR1 LGHNT and CDR2 FRNRAP. In DNA, the CDR3 is TGTGCTAGTGGTTTTGGTAGCAATCAGCCCCAGCATTTT. This encodes CASGFGSNQPQHF.

The chain has TRBV6-2 or TRBV6-3 and TRBJ2-1; TRBD2 aligns across 8 bases. With V trimmed by 0 bases and J by 14 bases, 9 bases remained unmatched. Germline V CDR1 and CDR2: MNHEY, SVGEGT. This CDR3 has 14 residues. CDR3 region: CASSYSIPGGPEFF. The CDR3 coding sequence is TGTGCCAGCAGTTACTCGATCCCGGGGGGGCCGGAGTTCTTC.

This clonotype was seen only a few times. This chain uses TRBV6-2 or TRBV6-3 with TRBJ2-1; 8 bases match TRBD2. In germline, CDR1 is MNHEY, CDR2 SVGEGT. V dropped 0 bases and J dropped 12; count of bases not matched to a gene: 1. The CDR3 is 12 amino acids. For the CDR3, the DNA is TGTGCCAGCAGTTACTCCGGGAGGGTGCAGTTCTTC. Translation gives CASSYSGRVQFF.

Concerning this clonotype itself: This may be a read error, as it is one base from a much larger clone. The J gene is TRBJ2-3, the V gene TRBV7-3, with 8 bases fitting TRBD2. Trimming at V came to 2 bases and at J to 3 bases, leaving 7 bases not matched to a gene. The CDR3 runs 16 residues. Germline lookup yields CDR1 SGHTA and CDR2 FQGTGA. The CDR3 reads CASSLDLAGKTDTQYF. CDR3 sequence (DNA): TGTGCCAGCAGCTTAGATCTAGCGGGTAAGACAGATACGCAGTATTTT.

This clonotype was seen ten or more times. The V and J genes are TRBV5-1 and TRBJ1-1, with D possibly matching TRBD1 (5 bases). Trimming left V 4 bases short and J 7 bases short, with 11 bases between. The CDR3 is 12 amino acids. Per germline, CDR1 SGHRS and CDR2 YFSETQ. This CDR3 reads CASSEDSNEAFF. DNA for the CDR3: TGCGCCAGCAGCGAAGACAGCAATGAAGCTTTCTTT.

This clonotype was detected only a few times. The J gene is TRBJ2-1, the V gene TRBV18, with 8 bases fitting TRBD2. Germline CDR1 and CDR2: KGHSH and LQKENI. This CDR3 contains 15 residues. V was pared by 2 bases and J by 3 bases, with 3 bases of the junction left unmatched. CDR3 protein: CASSPVAGSYNEQFF. The CDR3 DNA follows: TGTGCCAGCTCACCAGTAGCGGGAAGCTACAATGAGCAGTTCTTC.

This rearrangement joins TRBV3-1 to TRBJ2-1; tentative D call: TRBD1 (6 bases). Germline V gene sequence: CDR1 LGHDT, CDR2 YNNKEL (reference sequence). CDR3 length equals 16 residues. V gave up 0 bases and J gave up 7 bases, with 16 bases separating them. CDR3 coding DNA: TGTGCCAGCAGCCAAGACCAGGGGTCCCCAGTGAATGAGCAGTTCTTC. Its translation: CASSQDQGSPVNEQFF.

This chain links TRBV10-3 with TRBJ1-1, with D maybe TRBD1 (5 bases). Germline values: CDR1 ENHRY, CDR2 SYGVKD. Trimming left V 2 bases short and J 4 bases short, with 11 bases between. CDR3 length equals 14 residues. The CDR3 nucleotides are TGTGCCATCAGTGAGAAGGGAAGGGGCACTGAAGCTTTCTTT. Translating gives CAISEKGRGTEAFF.

This clonotype was observed many times. The chain uses TRBV7-8 and TRBJ2-5, with D hard to call. V lost 6 bases, J lost 5 bases, and 13 bases lay in between. In germline, CDR1 is SGHVS, CDR2 FQNEAQ. This CDR3 contains 13 residues. CDR3 amino acids: CASSLGSSETQYF. The CDR3 DNA sequence: TGTGCCAGCAGTTTGGGTTCCTCGGAGACCCAGTACTTC.

This clonotype was counted only a few times. The chain is built from TRBV5-1 and TRBJ1-1; TRBD1 matches at 10 bases. The length of the CDR3 is 16 residues. Germline CDR1 SGHRS, CDR2 YFSETQ. V gave up 3 bases and J gave up 4 bases; unmatched junction bases: 9. The CDR3 nucleotides are TGCGCCAGCAGCTCGACAGGGGGCCATGCTGGCACTGAAGCTTTCTTT. Amino acids: CASSSTGGHAGTEAFF.

The V call is TRBV29-1, the J call TRBJ2-1, with D unclear. Germline assignment: CDR1 SQVTM and CDR2 ANQGSEA. The CDR3 is made up of 9 amino acids. V dropped 6 bases and J dropped 8 bases, with 5 bases sitting between them. This CDR3 is CSVGHEQFF. In nucleotides, the CDR3 is TGCAGCGTCGGCCATGAGCAGTTCTTC.

This clonotype was counted between two and nine times. This chain uses TRBV5-1 with TRBJ2-3; 14 bases are a match to TRBD2. This CDR3 region has 19 residues. Trimming at V came to 0 bases and at J to 4 bases, leaving 10 bases not matched to a gene. Germline loops: CDR1 SGHRS, CDR2 YFSETQ. The CDR3 bases are TGCGCCAGCAGCTTGGCACCGGGACTAGCGGGAGATAGGGCAGATACGCAGTATTTT. Its translation: CASSLAPGLAGDRADTQYF.

This clonotype came up a few times. J is TRBJ2-3 and V is TRBV6-2 or TRBV6-3; D not certain. With 7 bases removed from V and 8 bases from J, the gap between germline ends came to 25 bases. The CDR3 has 16 amino acids. Germline V CDR1 and CDR2: MNHEY, SVGEGT. CDR3 coding DNA: TGTGCCAGCACCAACCCGGTCTTCTCCCGTACGGGTACGCAGTATTTT. Translated: CASTNPVFSRTGTQYF.

This clonotype was seen many times. This sequence joins TRBV20-1 and TRBJ2-7; maybe TRBD2 (5 bases). Looked up from germline, CDR1 is DFQATT and CDR2 is SNEGSKA (reference sequence). CDR3 length: 15 residues. With 3 bases removed from V and 0 bases from J, the gap between germline ends came to 15 bases. CDR3 sequence: CSARGLAGDSYEQYF. CDR3 bases: TGCAGTGCTAGGGGTCTGGCGGGCGACTCCTACGAGCAGTACTTC.

This chain links TRBV6-2 or TRBV6-3 with TRBJ2-1; TRBD1 matches at 7 bases. Germline V lookup: CDR1 MNHEY, CDR2 SVGEGT. Trimming cost V 11 bases and J 4 bases; bases outside gene matches: 5. The CDR3 has 12 amino acids. The CDR3 nucleotides are TGTGCCGTGGGGACAGAGTACAATGAGCAGTTCTTC. Its protein is CAVGTEYNEQFF.